This TCR beta chain came from a study of blood T cells in healthy people across ages. Details on this clonotype: No antigen is known for it.

This CDR3 spans 13 amino acids. Trimming removed 2 bases from V and 6 bases from J, with 5 bases in between. Germline V lookup: CDR1 LGHNA, CDR2 YSLEER. Study-wide findings and caveats: Naive CD4+ cells and diversity were both higher in long-lived donors than in aged donors. Changes in expanded clonotypes were possibly confounded, as the CMV status of donors was unknown.

A sample-barcoded 5' primer and a J-beta primer mix were used in a second PCR of roughly 7 to 11 cycles. TCRdb analysed the 5' RACE reads with MiXCR anew, one entry per CDR3 protein. The sample includes under 850,000 distinct CDR3 sequences, around 34% of them seen just once. The origin of this receptor is a man in his late teens or twenties in good health. Sequences were obtained from blood. This rearrangement joins TRBV4-3 to TRBJ1-6; D remains ambiguous. The CDR3 bases are TGCGCCAGCAGCCAATTGGGTAATTCACCCCTCCACTTT. It encodes CASSQLGNSPLHF.